Shown below are 6 T cell receptor beta chains from a single sample sequenced in a study of blood T cell repertoires in COVID-19. Measured with immunoSEQ multiplex PCR; TCRdb has only the in-frame clones, and not every one. Here the sample spans fewer than 250,000 clones, around 84% being singletons. Source material: peripheral blood. The source is a human donor in a cohort sampled during active COVID-19.

This clone appeared a few times. The V call is TRBV7-6, the J call TRBJ1-3; D may be TRBD1 (6 bases). Germline V gene lookup returns CDR1 SGHVS and CDR2 FNYEAQ. The germline V and J ends were trimmed by 1 base and 0 bases, with 13 bases remaining between them. The CDR3 sequence is 17 residues long. DNA for the CDR3: TGTGCCAGCAGCTTAGAGGTGGGGGCCTTCTCTGGAAACACCATATATTTT. It is translated as CASSLEVGAFSGNTIYF.

This clone was observed a single time. The genes are TRBV6-5 and TRBJ1-6; D unclear. Between the trimmed V and J ends, which lost 6 bases and 7 bases, there was a span of 10 bases. CDR1 is MNHEY, CDR2 SVGAGI, per germline. CDR3 length: 13 residues. Written as DNA, the CDR3 is TGTGCCAGCAGAAGAGAGACAAATTCACCCCTCCACTTT. It specifies CASRRETNSPLHF.

The V and J genes are TRBV5-1 and TRBJ2-5; a weak D match, TRBD2 (5 bases). V dropped 5 bases and J dropped 3 bases, with 5 bases sitting between them. This CDR3 is built from 11 residues. In germline, CDR1 is SGHRS, CDR2 YFSETQ. The CDR3 DNA is TGCGCCAGCAGGCGGGAAGAGACCCAGTACTTC. Its translation is CASRREETQYF.

The chain employs TRBV24-1 and TRBJ2-1, with 11 bases aligning to TRBD1. With 9 bases clipped from V and 7 bases from J, the junction kept 10 bases outside the gene matches. Germline CDR1 reads KGHDR; CDR2 reads SFDVKD. The CDR3 is 15 residues long. The CDR3 DNA follows: TGTGCCACCTCAACCCGGGACAGGGGGACGAATGAGCAGTTCTTC. Translation: CATSTRDRGTNEQFF.

The rearrangement uses TRBV18 and TRBJ2-3; 8 nucleotides agree with TRBD1. CDR3 size: 14 residues. With V trimmed by 5 bases and J by 2 bases, 3 bases remained unmatched. Germline CDR1 reads KGHSH; CDR2 reads LQKENI. The CDR3: CASSDQGATDTQYF. CDR3 nucleotide sequence: TGTGCCAGCTCAGACCAGGGGGCCACAGATACGCAGTATTTT.

Remarks on this clone: A junction end diverges from the germline sequence, so it may reflect a read error. The chain uses TRBV7-7 and TRBJ2-5; 9 bases fit TRBD2. CDR3 length: 16 residues. The germline CDR1 and CDR2 sequences are SSHAT and FNYEAQ (reference sequence). The CDR3 loop is CASSLGTRGGAETQYF. The DNA of the CDR3 is TGTGCTAGCAGCTTGGGTACGCGGGGGGGCGCGGAGACCCAGTACTTC.